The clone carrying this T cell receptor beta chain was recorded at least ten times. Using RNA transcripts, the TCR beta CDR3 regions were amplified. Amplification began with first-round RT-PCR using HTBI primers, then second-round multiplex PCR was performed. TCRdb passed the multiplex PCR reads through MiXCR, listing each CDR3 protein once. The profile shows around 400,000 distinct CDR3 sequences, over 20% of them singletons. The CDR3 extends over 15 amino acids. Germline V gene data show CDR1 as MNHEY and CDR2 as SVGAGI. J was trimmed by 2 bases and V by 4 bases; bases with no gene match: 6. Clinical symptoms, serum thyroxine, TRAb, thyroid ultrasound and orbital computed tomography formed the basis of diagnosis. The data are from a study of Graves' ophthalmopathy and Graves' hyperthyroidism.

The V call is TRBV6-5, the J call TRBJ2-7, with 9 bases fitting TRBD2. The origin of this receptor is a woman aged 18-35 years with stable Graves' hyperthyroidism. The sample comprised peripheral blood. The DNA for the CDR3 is TGTGCCAGCAGTTTTAGCGGGAGAGCGGCCTACGAGCAGTACTTC. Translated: CASSFSGRAAYEQYF.